Listed below are T cell receptor beta chains from one sample, sequenced in a study of T cell changes during pregnancy in multiple sclerosis. The protocol was immunoSEQ multiplex PCR, while the TCRdb copy is restricted to in-frame clones and leaves out a portion. The table lists about 30,000 clones, around nine tenths of them singletons. Sequencing was performed on CD8+ T cells from peripheral blood mononuclear cells, taken before pregnancy. These receptors all stem from a female donor with multiple sclerosis, enrolled in a pregnancy study. The CDR3 runs from the conserved cysteine through the conserved F or W. The D gene is left open where the match is weak. Part of the rows lack a size; the others show once, few, many or a class for expanded clones.

v_gene: TRBV15
d_gene: TRBD2
abundance: -
j_gene: TRBJ2-2
CDR3nt: TGTGCCACCAGCAGATCGGCTAGCGGGAGGAACACCGGGGAGCTGTTTTTT
CDR3aa: CATSRSASGRNTGELFF

v_gene: TRBV7-3
d_gene: TRBD2
abundance: -
j_gene: TRBJ2-1
CDR3nt: TGTGCCAGCAGCCACGGACTAGCGGGAGGGAATGAGCAGTTCTTC
CDR3aa: CASSHGLAGGNEQFF

v_gene: TRBV5-5
d_gene: -
abundance: -
j_gene: TRBJ2-1
CDR3nt: TGTGCCAGCAGCTTGGCGGGTAGCAGCTACAATGAGCAGTTCTTC
CDR3aa: CASSLAGSSYNEQFF

v_gene: TRBV7-2
d_gene: -
abundance: -
j_gene: TRBJ1-1
CDR3nt: TGTGCCAGCAGCTTATCAGGTATGAACACTGAAGCTTTCTTT
CDR3aa: CASSLSGMNTEAFF

v_gene: TRBV11-3
d_gene: -
abundance: -
j_gene: TRBJ2-3
CDR3nt: TGTGCCAGCAGCTCCCGGGACTTCAGCACAGATACGCAGTATTTT
CDR3aa: CASSSRDFSTDTQYF

v_gene: TRBV14
d_gene: -
abundance: -
j_gene: TRBJ2-2
CDR3nt: TGTGCCAGCAGACTCGACTCGAACACCGGGGAGCTGTTTTTT
CDR3aa: CASRLDSNTGELFF

v_gene: TRBV30
d_gene: -
abundance: -
j_gene: TRBJ1-2
CDR3nt: TGTGCCTGGACCCCGCGAGGGTATAATGGCTACACCTTC
CDR3aa: CAWTPRGYNGYTF

v_gene: TRBV4-1
d_gene: TRBD2
abundance: -
j_gene: TRBJ2-1
CDR3nt: TGCGCCAGCAGCCAAGGTTCCGGCGGGAGATCTGCTGAGCAGTTCTTC
CDR3aa: CASSQGSGGRSAEQFF

v_gene: TRBV4-2
d_gene: TRBD2
abundance: -
j_gene: TRBJ2-1
CDR3nt: TGTGCCAGCAGCCCTCGGACTAGCGGGACTGAGCAGTTCTTC
CDR3aa: CASSPRTSGTEQFF

v_gene: TRBV5-1
d_gene: -
abundance: -
j_gene: TRBJ1-1
CDR3nt: TGCGCCAGCAGCTTGGTCGGGGGTACGCGGGTCAACACTGAAGCTTTCTTT
CDR3aa: CASSLVGGTRVNTEAFF

v_gene: TRBV6-1
d_gene: -
abundance: -
j_gene: TRBJ1-1
CDR3nt: TGTGCCAGCAGTGAATTCCGGGGAAATACTGAAGCTTTCTTT
CDR3aa: CASSEFRGNTEAFF

v_gene: TRBV4-3
d_gene: -
abundance: -
j_gene: TRBJ2-7
CDR3nt: TGCGCCAGCAGCCAAGATCAGTCGACATCCTACGAGCAGTACTTC
CDR3aa: CASSQDQSTSYEQYF

v_gene: TRBV4-3
d_gene: -
abundance: -
j_gene: TRBJ2-1
CDR3nt: TGCGCCAGCAGCCAAGCCGGACTTTCCTACAATGAGCAGTTCTTC
CDR3aa: CASSQAGLSYNEQFF

v_gene: TRBV18
d_gene: -
abundance: -
j_gene: TRBJ2-2
CDR3nt: TGTGCCACGGCAATGGAGGCGAACACCGGGGAGCTGTTTTTT
CDR3aa: CATAMEANTGELFF

v_gene: TRBV18
d_gene: TRBD2
abundance: -
j_gene: TRBJ2-1
CDR3nt: TGTGCCGGGAGGGCCTCATCCCAGAATGAGCAGTTCTTC
CDR3aa: CAGRASSQNEQFF

v_gene: TRBV6-5
d_gene: TRBD1
abundance: -
j_gene: TRBJ2-1
CDR3nt: TGTGCCAGCAGCCTAGGGACAGGGGTCAATGAGCAGTTCTTC
CDR3aa: CASSLGTGVNEQFF

v_gene: TRBV14
d_gene: TRBD2
abundance: -
j_gene: TRBJ2-1
CDR3nt: TGTGCCAGCAGCCAAACCAGCGGGGACAATGAGCAGTTCTTC
CDR3aa: CASSQTSGDNEQFF

v_gene: TRBV7-9
d_gene: -
abundance: -
j_gene: TRBJ2-2
CDR3nt: TGTGCCAGCAGCCCCGCTGAGGCAGGGATCAGCGCCGGGGAGCTGTTTTTT
CDR3aa: CASSPAEAGISAGELFF

v_gene: TRBV29-1
d_gene: -
abundance: -
j_gene: TRBJ2-1
CDR3nt: TGCAGCGTTGCAGGGAATGAGCAGTTCTTC
CDR3aa: CSVAGNEQFF

v_gene: TRBV19
d_gene: TRBD2
abundance: once
j_gene: TRBJ2-1
CDR3nt: TGTGCCAGTGGTAGCGGGAGGATAAATGAGCAGTTCTTC
CDR3aa: CASGSGRINEQFF

v_gene: TRBV4-3
d_gene: TRBD2
abundance: -
j_gene: TRBJ2-1
CDR3nt: TGCGCCAGCAGCCAAGATTACCCAGCGGGAGCCTACAATGAGCAGTTCTTC
CDR3aa: CASSQDYPAGAYNEQFF

v_gene: TRBV29-1
d_gene: TRBD2
abundance: -
j_gene: TRBJ2-5
CDR3nt: TGCAGCGTGCTCAGGGCGGGAGGTGGAGAGACCCAGTACTTC
CDR3aa: CSVLRAGGGETQYF

v_gene: TRBV7-9
d_gene: -
abundance: many
j_gene: TRBJ2-7
CDR3nt: TGTGCCAGCAGCTTGAGCACTTCCCCTAACGAGCAGTACTTC
CDR3aa: CASSLSTSPNEQYF

v_gene: TRBV19
d_gene: TRBD1
abundance: -
j_gene: TRBJ1-5
CDR3nt: TGTGCCAGTAAGAACAGGGGGCTCGAACAGCCCCAGCATTTT
CDR3aa: CASKNRGLEQPQHF

v_gene: TRBV4-3
d_gene: TRBD1
abundance: -
j_gene: TRBJ2-7
CDR3nt: TGCGCCAGCTCCGGAGGGACAGGGGTTTCCTACGAGCAGTACTTC
CDR3aa: CASSGGTGVSYEQYF

v_gene: TRBV5-4
d_gene: -
abundance: -
j_gene: TRBJ1-6
CDR3nt: TGTGCCAGCAGCTCACGAGAGCTTGATTCACCCCTCCACTTT
CDR3aa: CASSSRELDSPLHF

v_gene: TRBV28
d_gene: -
abundance: -
j_gene: TRBJ1-1
CDR3nt: TGTGCCAGCAGTTTAGGGGGGGTCCCCACTGAAGCTTTCTTT
CDR3aa: CASSLGGVPTEAFF

v_gene: TRBV6-4
d_gene: TRBD2
abundance: few
j_gene: TRBJ2-1
CDR3nt: TGTGCCAGCAGTGAACTAGCGGGAGGTCGAGAGCAGTTCTTC
CDR3aa: CASSELAGGREQFF

v_gene: TRBV4-3
d_gene: TRBD1
abundance: -
j_gene: TRBJ2-3
CDR3nt: TGCGCCAGCAGCCAAGATCTTGGACAGGGATCGGATACGCAGTATTTT
CDR3aa: CASSQDLGQGSDTQYF

v_gene: TRBV4-3
d_gene: -
abundance: -
j_gene: TRBJ2-1
CDR3nt: TGCGCCAGCAGCCAAGATGGGGCTAGCGTCTACAATGAGCAGTTCTTC
CDR3aa: CASSQDGASVYNEQFF

v_gene: TRBV27
d_gene: -
abundance: once
j_gene: TRBJ1-5
CDR3nt: TGTGCCAGCAGTCAAGCAGGGACTGGTCAGCCCCAGCATTTT
CDR3aa: CASSQAGTGQPQHF

v_gene: TRBV5-4
d_gene: -
abundance: -
j_gene: TRBJ1-2
CDR3nt: TGTGCCAGCAGCTTGAAGGCTGGAGAGTTCTATGGCTACACCTTC
CDR3aa: CASSLKAGEFYGYTF